This T cell receptor beta chain was documented in a study of T-cell reconstitution after alpha-beta-depleted transplantation in children. This clonotype was found many times. The CDR3 spans 14 residues. CDR1 MNHNS and CDR2 SASEGT come from the germline V gene. The V and J ends lost 6 bases and 2 bases, in that order; junction bases with no gene match: 5. Researchers prepared the TCRbeta library using unique molecular identifiers, the study reports. One entry per CDR3 protein results from TCRdb running MiXCR on the PCR reads. The sample holds 190,000 or so distinct CDR3 sequences, approximately 7% seen once.

This TCR was sampled from a human donor who donated a stem cell graft to a child with Wiskott-Aldrich syndrome. The J gene is TRBJ2-3, the V gene TRBV6-1; 7 bases match TRBD1. The sequencing used PBMCs from the stem cell graft donor, collected from the stem cell graft. Here the CDR3 reads CASSRGTNTDTQYF. The DNA of the CDR3 is TGTGCCAGCAGCAGGGGGACGAACACAGATACGCAGTATTTT.